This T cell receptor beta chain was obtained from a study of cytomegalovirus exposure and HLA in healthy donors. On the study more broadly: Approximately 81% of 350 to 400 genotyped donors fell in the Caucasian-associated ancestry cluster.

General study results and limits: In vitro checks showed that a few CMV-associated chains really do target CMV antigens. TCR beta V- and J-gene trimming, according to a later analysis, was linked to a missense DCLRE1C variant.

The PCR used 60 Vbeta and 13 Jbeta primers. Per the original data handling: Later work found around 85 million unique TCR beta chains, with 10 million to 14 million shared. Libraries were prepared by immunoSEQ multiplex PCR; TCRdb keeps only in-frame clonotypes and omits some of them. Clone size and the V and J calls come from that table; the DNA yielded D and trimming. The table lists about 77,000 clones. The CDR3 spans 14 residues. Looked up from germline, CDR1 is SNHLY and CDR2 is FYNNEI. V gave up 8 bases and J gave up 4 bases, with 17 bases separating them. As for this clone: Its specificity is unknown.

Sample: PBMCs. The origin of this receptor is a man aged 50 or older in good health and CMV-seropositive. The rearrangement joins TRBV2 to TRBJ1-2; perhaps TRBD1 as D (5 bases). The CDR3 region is CASGRQGGFYGYTF. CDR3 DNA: TGTGCCAGCGGAAGGCAGGGAGGCTTCTATGGCTACACCTTC.